These 8 T cell receptor beta chains were all obtained from the same sample, sequenced in a study of CD8 T cells in Susac syndrome. Random hexamers served to reverse transcribe roughly 0.5 to 1 ug RNA. MiXCR was run by TCRdb on the immunoSEQ multiplex PCR reads, yielding one entry per CDR3 protein. The sample has approximately 100,000 distinct CDR3 sequences, around 90% seen once. The sample taken for sequencing was CD4+ T cells from PBMCs. These receptors were taken from a human donor in good health.

The chain carries TRBV27 and TRBJ1-6; D remains unclear. Germline V gene data show CDR1 as MNHEY and CDR2 as SMNVEV (reference sequence). The CDR3 is made up of 13 amino acids. V gave up 3 bases and J gave up 4 bases, with 4 bases separating them. The CDR3 DNA is TGTGCCAGCAGTTTTCAGTATAATTCACCCCTCCACTTT. It is translated as CASSFQYNSPLHF.

V is TRBV23-1 and J is TRBJ2-1; no firm D call. TRBV23-1 is an ORF, and what it does is uncertain. CDR3 size: 16 residues. V lost 3 bases and J 1 base, leaving 13 bases between the germline ends. The chain's CDR3 is CASSHYPHRSYNEQFF. The DNA for the CDR3 is TGCGCCAGCAGTCATTACCCTCACAGATCCTACAATGAGCAGTTCTTC.

The chain couples TRBV11-2 to TRBJ2-2; D remains ambiguous. The germline V and J ends were trimmed by 5 bases and 1 base, with 11 bases remaining between them. Germline lookup yields CDR1 SGHAT and CDR2 FQNNGV. This CDR3 has 15 amino acids. The CDR3 reads CASSPRLGNTGELFF. CDR3 nucleotide sequence: TGTGCCAGCAGCCCTAGACTGGGGAACACCGGGGAGCTGTTTTTT.

This sequence joins TRBV29-1 and TRBJ2-6; tentatively, D is TRBD1 or TRBD2 (5 bases each). CDR3 length: 14 amino acids. Germline V gene lookup returns CDR1 SQVTM and CDR2 ANQGSEA. Trimming cost V 6 bases and J 0 bases, with 9 bases left between them. In DNA form, the CDR3 reads TGCAGCGTCGGGGACCACTCTGGGGCCAACGTCCTGACTTTC. It yields the protein CSVGDHSGANVLTF.

J is TRBJ2-7 and V is TRBV20-1, with D perhaps being TRBD1 or TRBD2 (5 bases each). V lost 6 bases, J lost 2 bases, and 14 bases lay in between. Per the germline V gene, CDR1 is DFQATT and CDR2 is SNEGSKA (reference sequence). The CDR3 is made up of 13 amino acids. CDR3 sequence (DNA): TGCAGTGCCGAGGGACGGCGACCCTACGAGCAGTACTTC. Translating it yields CSAEGRRPYEQYF.

The V and J genes are TRBV20-1 and TRBJ1-1; no definite D call. The CDR3 totals 12 residues. V was trimmed by 1 base and J by 7 bases, leaving 10 bases between them. The germline V gene encodes CDR1 DFQATT and CDR2 SNEGSKA (reference sequence). CDR3 bases: TGCAGTGCTAGAGCGTCACCCGTTGAAGCTTTCTTT. Translation gives CSARASPVEAFF.

The chain recombines TRBV7-2 with TRBJ2-1; possibly TRBD2 for D (5 bases). This CDR3 contains 13 residues. The V gene lost 5 bases and the J gene lost 12 bases, with 17 bases spanning the gap. CDR1 and CDR2 (germline): SGHTA, FQGNSA. CDR3 protein: CASSPSPGSGQFF. The CDR3 DNA follows: TGTGCCAGCAGCCCTAGCCCCGGCAGTGGGCAGTTCTTC.

The chain uses TRBV11-2 and TRBJ2-4; tentative D call: TRBD1 (6 bases). The CDR3 runs 16 residues. The germline V and J ends were trimmed by 1 base and 1 base, with 11 bases remaining between them. Germline CDR1 and CDR2: SGHAT and FQNNGV. CDR3 residues: CASSLVGGTAKNIQYF. Written as DNA, the CDR3 is TGTGCCAGCAGCTTAGTAGGGGGTACGGCCAAAAACATTCAGTACTTC.